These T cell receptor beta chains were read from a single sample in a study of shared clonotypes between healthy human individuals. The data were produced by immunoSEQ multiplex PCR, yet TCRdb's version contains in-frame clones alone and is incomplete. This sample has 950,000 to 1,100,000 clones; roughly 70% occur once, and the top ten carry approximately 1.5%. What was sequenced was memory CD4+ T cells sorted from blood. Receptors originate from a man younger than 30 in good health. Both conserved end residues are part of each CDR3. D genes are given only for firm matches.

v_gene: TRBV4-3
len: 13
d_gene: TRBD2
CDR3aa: CASSQGLAGNQYF

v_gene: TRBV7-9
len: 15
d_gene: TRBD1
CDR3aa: CASSRLRDRSYEQYF

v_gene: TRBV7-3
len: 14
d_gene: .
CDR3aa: CASSLKNSFYGYTF

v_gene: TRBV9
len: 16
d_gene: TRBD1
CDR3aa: CASSVKEGAVSEKLFF

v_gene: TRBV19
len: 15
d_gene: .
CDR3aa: CASRSMGGGSYEQYF

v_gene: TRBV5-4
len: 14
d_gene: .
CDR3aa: CASSLKQVPYEQYF

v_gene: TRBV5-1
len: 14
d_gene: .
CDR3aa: CASSLDGRNEKLFF

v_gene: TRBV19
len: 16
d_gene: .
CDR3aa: CASSMGLLSSYNEQFF

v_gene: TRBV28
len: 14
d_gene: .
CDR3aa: CASKGSGGFYEQYF

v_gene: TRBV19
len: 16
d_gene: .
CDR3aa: CASSIRGRANNQPQHF

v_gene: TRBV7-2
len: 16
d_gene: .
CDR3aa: CASSLDGGLSTDTQYF

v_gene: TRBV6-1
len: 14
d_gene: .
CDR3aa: CASSEAGALYEQYF

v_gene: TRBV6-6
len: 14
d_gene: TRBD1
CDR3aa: CASRARQGNTEAFF

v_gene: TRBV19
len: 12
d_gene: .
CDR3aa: CATAAGPQPQHF

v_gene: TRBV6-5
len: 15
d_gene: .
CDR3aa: CASRVYGGSNQPQHF

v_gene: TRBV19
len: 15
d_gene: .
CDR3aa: CASSIEGSGANVLTF

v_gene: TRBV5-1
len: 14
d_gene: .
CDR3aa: CASSFRDPSYEQYF

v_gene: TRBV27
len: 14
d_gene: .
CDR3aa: CASSSSDGLRTQYF

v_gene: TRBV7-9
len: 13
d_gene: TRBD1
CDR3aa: CASSRTGGSGAFF

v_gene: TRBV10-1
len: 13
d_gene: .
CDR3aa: CASSSGGGREQYF

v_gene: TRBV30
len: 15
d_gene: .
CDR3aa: CAWSALWRMDYGYTF

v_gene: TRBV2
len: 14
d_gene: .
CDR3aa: CASSDTGWTGELFF

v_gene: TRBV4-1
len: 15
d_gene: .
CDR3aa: CASSLGQLLSYEQYF

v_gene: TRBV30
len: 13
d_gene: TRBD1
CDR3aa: CAWMRQGVTEAFF

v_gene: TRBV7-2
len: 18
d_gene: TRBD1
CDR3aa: CASSLVPTGQTSTDTQYF

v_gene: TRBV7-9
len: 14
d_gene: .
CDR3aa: CASSLSLPGYEQYF

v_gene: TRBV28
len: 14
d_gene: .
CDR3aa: CASTLRRAADTQYF

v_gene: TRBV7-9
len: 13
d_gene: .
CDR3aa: CASRGDLLYEQYF

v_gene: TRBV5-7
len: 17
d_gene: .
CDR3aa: CASSDEVGTNSNQPQHF

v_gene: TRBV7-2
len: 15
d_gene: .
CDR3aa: CASRSPSGYLGEQYF

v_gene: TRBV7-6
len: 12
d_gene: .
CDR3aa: CASGAIGETQYF

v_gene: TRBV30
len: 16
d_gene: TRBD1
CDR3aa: CAWSALTGFSGNTIYF

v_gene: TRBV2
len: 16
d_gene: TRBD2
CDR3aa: CASRSGLALRTGELFF

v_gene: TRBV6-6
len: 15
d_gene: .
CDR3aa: CASNQGRGLSETQYF

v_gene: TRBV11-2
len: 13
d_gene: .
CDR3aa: CASSAQGTGELFF

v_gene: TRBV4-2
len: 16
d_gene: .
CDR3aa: CASSQGNRAPQETQYF

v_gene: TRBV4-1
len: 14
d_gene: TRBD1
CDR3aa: CASRPTGKNQPQHF

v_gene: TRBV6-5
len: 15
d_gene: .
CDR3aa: CASSPAGAANQPQHF

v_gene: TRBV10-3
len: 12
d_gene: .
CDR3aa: CAMSSGENEQFF

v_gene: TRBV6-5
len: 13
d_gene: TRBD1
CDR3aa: CASSATGLDGYTF

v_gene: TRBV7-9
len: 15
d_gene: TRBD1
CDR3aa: CASSWDRVFAGELFF

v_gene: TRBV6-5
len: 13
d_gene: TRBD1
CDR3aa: CASSRTTGYEQYF

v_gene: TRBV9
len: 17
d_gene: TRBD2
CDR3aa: CASSAGTSGTGADTQYF

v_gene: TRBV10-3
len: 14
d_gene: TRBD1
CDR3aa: CAISESNRGLEAFF

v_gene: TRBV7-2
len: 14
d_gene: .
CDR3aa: CASGLPQGNNEQYF

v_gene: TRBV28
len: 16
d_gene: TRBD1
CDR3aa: CASSPNPGQGLYEQYF